This T cell receptor (beta chain) originates from a study of T cell repertoires in aging, cancer and after chemotherapy. Notes on the study in general: In cancer patients, declining TCR diversity with age involved lost richness and lost evenness. Compared with age-matched healthy donors, untreated hematological or solid cancer patients showed higher blood TCR clonality.

Peripheral blood genomic DNA, not sorted cells or RNA, was the template. The trim removed 0 bases at V and 3 bases at J, leaving 5 bases unmatched. This CDR3 is 15 amino acids long. CDR1 is SGHAT and CDR2 is FQNNGV in the germline V gene. TRB rearrangements spanning V, D and J were amplified using mixed TRB-A/B primers. One entry per CDR3 protein, called by TCRdb with MiXCR from the multiplex PCR reads. The table lists about 6,200 distinct CDR3 sequences, 25% to 35% of them singletons. Concerning this clonotype itself: Its target is not known.

What was sequenced was blood. The clonotype comes from a human donor with a blood cancer. The chain has TRBV11-2 and TRBJ2-7; 7 bases fit TRBD2. For the CDR3, the DNA is TGTGCCAGCAGCTTAGAACCAGGGAGGGGCTACGAGCAGTACTTC. The encoded protein is CASSLEPGRGYEQYF.